The clone carrying this T cell receptor beta chain was seen just once. This specimen belongs to a study of blood T cell repertoires in COVID-19. The germline V and J ends were trimmed by 5 bases and 1 base, with 12 bases remaining between them. Per germline, CDR1 SNHLY and CDR2 FYNNEI. CDR3 length equals 15 residues. Some clones are missing from TCRdb's copy, which holds only in-frame ones; the method was immunoSEQ multiplex PCR. The table has nearly 110,000 clones, about 91% seen once. V usage is TRBV2 and J usage is TRBJ1-3, with a tentative D call TRBD1 (5 bases). The sample was peripheral blood. The clonotype was recovered from a man in his fifties or sixties with active or convalescent COVID-19. As DNA, the CDR3 is TGTGCCAGCAGTACCGCGGGGGGGTCTGGAAACACCATATATTTT. Its translation: CASSTAGGSGNTIYF.